The 16 T cell receptor beta chains listed next were all sequenced from one sample in a study of blood T cell repertoires in COVID-19. Assay: immunoSEQ multiplex PCR; the TCRdb copy retains only in-frame clones and omits some. The table has 250,000 to 350,000 clones, about nine tenths seen once. The specimen sequenced was peripheral blood. Receptor source: a woman in her twenties or thirties with COVID-19, enrolled during active disease.

The chain links TRBV27 to TRBJ2-1; D uncertain. V was cut by 6 bases and J by 14 bases, with 17 bases left in between. Germline CDR1 is MNHEY and CDR2 is SMNVEV (reference sequence). This CDR3 is built from 12 residues. Here the CDR3 reads CASRNLNRVKFF. The DNA for the CDR3 is TGTGCCAGCAGAAACCTAAACCGGGTGAAGTTCTTC.

V gene TRBV2 combines with J gene TRBJ2-7; no clear D gene. Trimming removed 4 bases from V and 6 bases from J, with 19 bases in between. CDR1 is SNHLY and CDR2 is FYNNEI in the germline V gene. CDR3 length: 15 amino acids. The chain's CDR3 is CASSGGGSGEVEQYF. As DNA, the CDR3 is TGTGCCAGCAGTGGTGGTGGTAGTGGAGAAGTCGAGCAGTACTTC.

This clone has just one count. The chain is built from TRBV6-5 and TRBJ1-5; D might be TRBD1 (5 bases). Germline V gene data show CDR1 as MNHEY and CDR2 as SVGAGI. The CDR3 extends over 14 amino acids. The V end lost 8 bases, the J end lost 6 bases, and 17 bases lay between the germline ends. CDR3 loop: CASRGGARSQPQHF. The CDR3 bases are TGTGCCAGCCGGGGAGGGGCTCGGAGTCAGCCCCAGCATTTT.

A note on this clone: The sample has other DNA sequences that encode this CDR3 too. V and J are TRBV5-1 and TRBJ1-2, with TRBD1 matching over 7 bases. Germline V gene lookup returns CDR1 SGHRS and CDR2 YFSETQ. Trimming removed 4 bases from V and 5 bases from J; junction bases left unmatched: 5. This CDR3 is 13 amino acids long. The CDR3 sequence: CASSLDRDYGYTF. The CDR3, as DNA: TGCGCCAGCAGCCTTGACAGGGATTATGGCTACACCTTC.

This chain links TRBV5-1 with TRBJ2-1, with 14 positions matching TRBD2. Germline loops: CDR1 SGHRS, CDR2 YFSETQ. Losses at the gene ends were 0 bases for V and 9 bases for J; bases not matched to a gene: 2. The CDR3 loop spans 15 amino acids. The CDR3 sequence is CASSLETSGRGEQFF. For the CDR3, the DNA is TGCGCCAGCAGCTTGGAGACTAGCGGGAGGGGTGAGCAGTTCTTC.

In its sample, this clone was seen once. The chain has TRBV28 and TRBJ1-5; D is perhaps TRBD1 (5 bases). V gave up 3 bases and J gave up 9 bases, with 15 bases separating them. The CDR3 sequence is 14 residues long. Germline values: CDR1 MDHEN, CDR2 SYDVKM. The CDR3 protein is CASSFLIGVGPQHF. The CDR3 DNA is TGTGCCAGCAGTTTCCTAATAGGGGTAGGGCCCCAGCATTTT.

J is TRBJ1-1 and V is TRBV9; the D is unclear. V lost 6 bases, J lost 0 bases, and 9 bases lay in between. Germline V gene lookup returns CDR1 SGDLS and CDR2 YYNGEE. CDR3 length equals 13 residues. CDR3 DNA: TGTGCCAGCACGCGCGCACTGAACACTGAAGCTTTCTTT. Encoded protein: CASTRALNTEAFF.

This clone was observed a single time. V is TRBV5-4 and J is TRBJ2-7; TRBD2 matches 14 bases. The ends lost 4 bases at V and 2 bases at J; junction bases unmatched: 5. The CDR3 sequence is 16 residues long. CDR1 and CDR2 (germline): SGHNT, YYREEE (reference sequence). CDR3 DNA: TGTGCCAGCAGCGGAGGGACTAGCGGGAGAGCCTACGAGCAGTACTTC. This translates into CASSGGTSGRAYEQYF.

The chain uses TRBV13 and TRBJ2-7; 7 nucleotides match TRBD1. The J segment lost 2 bases and the V segment lost 5 bases, leaving 6 bases of the junction unmatched. CDR1 and CDR2 (germline): PRHDT, FYEKMQ (reference sequence). CDR3 length equals 14 residues. CDR3 in amino acids: CASSTRTGAYEQYF. The CDR3 region has the DNA TGTGCCAGCAGCACCCGAACAGGGGCCTACGAGCAGTACTTC.

This clone was seen only a few times. An end of the junction does not agree with germline; a read error may underlie this. This rearrangement joins TRBV7-9 to TRBJ2-7; 8 nucleotides agree with TRBD1. Germline V lookup: CDR1 SEHNR, CDR2 FQNEAQ (reference sequence). The CDR3 contains 12 residues. The chain's CDR3 is CASSPGGDPPDF. CDR3 sequence (DNA): TGTGCCAGCAGCCCAGGGGGCGACCCCCCGGATTTC.

The chain recombines TRBV5-1 with TRBJ2-5; D perhaps matches TRBD1 (7 bases). This CDR3 comprises 16 residues. Per germline, CDR1 SGHRS and CDR2 YFSETQ. Trimming removed 0 bases at V and 4 bases at J, with 16 bases between. The CDR3 spells CASSLGPGGLGETQYF. The CDR3 DNA sequence: TGCGCCAGCAGCTTGGGCCCAGGGGGGTTAGGAGAGACCCAGTACTTC.

The genes are TRBV19 and TRBJ2-7; 7 bases are shared with TRBD2. The germline V gene encodes CDR1 LNHDA and CDR2 SQIVND (reference sequence). The CDR3 has 15 amino acids. V was pared by 7 bases and J by 2 bases, with 11 bases of the junction left unmatched. In DNA form, the CDR3 reads TGTGCCAGTACCCTCCGGCTAGCGGACCCCTACGAGCAGTACTTC. This translates into CASTLRLADPYEQYF.

This clone occurred once. The rearrangement uses TRBV28 and TRBJ2-7, with 10 bases fitting TRBD1. Trimming at V came to 4 bases and at J to 6 bases, leaving 9 bases not matched to a gene. This CDR3 contains 15 residues. Germline CDR1 is MDHEN and CDR2 is SYDVKM. The CDR3 DNA sequence: TGTGCCAGCAGTTCACCGGGACAGGGGATCGGCGAGCAGTACTTC. It translates to CASSSPGQGIGEQYF.

The count of this clone is one. The chain joins TRBV28 to TRBJ2-6; possible D gene TRBD2, 6 bases. This CDR3 has 16 residues. Germline V gives CDR1 MDHEN, CDR2 SYDVKM. The V gene lost 10 bases and the J gene lost 4 bases, with 20 bases spanning the gap. In nucleotides, the CDR3 is TGTGCCACCCTGAGGGGAGGAGCCCGCGGGGCCAACGTCCTGACTTTC. Protein product: CATLRGGARGANVLTF.

The genes are TRBV28 and TRBJ1-2, with D maybe TRBD1 (6 bases). CDR1 and CDR2 from the germline V gene are MDHEN and SYDVKM. V shed 8 bases and J shed 5 bases, with 15 bases lying between them. The CDR3 runs to 13 residues. CDR3 sequence reads: CASQEDSPYGYTF. The CDR3 DNA is TGTGCCAGCCAGGAGGACAGTCCTTATGGCTACACCTTC.

V is TRBV5-4 and J is TRBJ2-1; 11 nucleotides agree with TRBD2. Germline CDR1 reads SGHNT; CDR2 reads YYREEE (reference sequence). This CDR3 spans 16 amino acids. Losses at the gene ends were 4 bases for V and 9 bases for J; bases not matched to a gene: 12. The CDR3 sequence: CASSRQTSGIRIEQFF. The CDR3 DNA sequence: TGTGCCAGCAGCCGCCAGACTAGCGGGATAAGAATTGAGCAGTTCTTC.